The clone carrying this T cell receptor beta chain was seen only a few times. The target antigen is unknown. Germline CDR1 and CDR2: SGHRS and YFSETQ. The CDR3 runs 13 residues. V lost 0 bases and J 2 bases, leaving 5 bases between the germline ends. TCRB transcripts that were expressed got sequenced, as all of the isolated RNA had been reverse transcribed. TCRdb's copy holds only in-frame clones and misses some; the assay was immunoSEQ multiplex PCR. The table has about 370,000 clones, over 8.5% seen once. The data originate from a study of beta chain features in type 1 diabetes. Study-level points and caveats: Shortening that was moderate but significant affected the TCRB CDR3s of Type 1 diabetes patients in all four CD4+ subsets.

The chain combines TRBV5-1 with TRBJ1-1; D is unclear. The sequenced sample was central memory CD4+ T cells from blood. This TCR was recovered from a man aged 30 to 39 with type 1 diabetes. CDR3 DNA sequence: TGCGCCAGCAGCTTGGCCGCCAACACTGAAGCTTTCTTT. This sequence encodes CASSLAANTEAFF. Combining the CDR3 with reference TRBV5-1 and TRBJ1-1 gives the whole variable domain KAGVTQTPRYLIKTRGQQVTLSCSPISGHRSVSWYQQTPGQGLQFLFEYFSETQRNKGNFPGRFSGRQFSNSRSEMNVSTLELGDSALYLCASSLAANTEAFFGQGTRLTVV.